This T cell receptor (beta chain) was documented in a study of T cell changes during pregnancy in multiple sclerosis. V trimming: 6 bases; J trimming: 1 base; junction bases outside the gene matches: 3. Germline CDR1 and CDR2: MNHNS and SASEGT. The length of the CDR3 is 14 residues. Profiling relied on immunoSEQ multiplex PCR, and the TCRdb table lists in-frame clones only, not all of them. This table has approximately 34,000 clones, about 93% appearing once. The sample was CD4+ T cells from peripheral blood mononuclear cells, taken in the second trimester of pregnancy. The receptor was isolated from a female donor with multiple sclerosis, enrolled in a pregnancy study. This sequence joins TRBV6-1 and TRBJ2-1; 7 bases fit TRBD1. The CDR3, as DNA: TGTGCCAGCAGGAGGGACAGATCCTACAATGAGCAGTTCTTC. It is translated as CASRRDRSYNEQFF.